This T cell receptor (beta chain) was recovered during a study of T cell responses to AZD1222 COVID-19 vaccine (dated by TCRdb to 2020 to 2022). Some background on the complete study: TCR sequencing was performed for fewer than 250 trial participants, of whom about 200 were given two doses of AZD1222 and around 26 were given two doses of MenACWY control vaccine. Trial participants were enrolled by age into subgroups of 18-55, 56-69 and 70-plus years, and roughly 160, 29 and 62 TCR-sequenced participants, respectively, were included in these subgroups.

The CDR3 measures 14 amino acids from cysteine to phenylalanine. This entry keeps only the CDR3 DNA: 42 bases, framed from base 1. The germline V gene (reference sequence) specifies MNHEY as CDR1 and SMNVEV as CDR2. The trim is 3 bases for V and 2 bases for J, with a gap of 11 bases between the germline ends. The CDR3 regions of human TCRbeta chains were subjected to immunosequencing. Processing in the source paper ran as follows. TCRs in the repertoires were compared against a reference library of SARS-CoV-2-specific TCRs that had been generated with the MIRA antigen-specificity platform. Breadth was defined as the fraction of unique TCRs that were SARS-CoV-2-associated, and depth was defined as the fraction of total T cells that were SARS-CoV-2-associated. Using the MIRA data, every spike-specific TCR was mapped to the spike region that the TCR reacted to and assigned to either a CD4 or a CD8 class. Log10-transformed breadth and depth values were compared by one-way ANOVA with Sidak's multiple comparisons tests. Entries here come from immuneACCESS through TCRdb and include only in-frame sequences with V and J called. Some clones fail to appear in such tables; in the studies checked, an unresolved V gene covers under half of the shortfall, and the cause of the remainder is unknown. Clone size and V and J calls were adopted from that table, with D and trimming inferred from the DNA. This sample holds just over 150,000 clones; 85% to 95% were observed only once. The ten top clones hold about 1.6% of the sample.

The investigation overall reported the following: Nearly half of unique spike-specific TCRs reportedly recognized epitopes outside regions mutated in the B.1.351 and B.1.1.7 variants. Participants were mostly white British and included more females than males, and it was suggested by the authors that clonal diversity may have been underestimated. The 56-69-year group was small, and its depth increase did not reach significance, likely because of low power. CD4 TCRs associated with the vaccine covered the entire spike protein, and the dominant responses were in regions 160-218 and 743-854. Conclusions about previously exposed vaccinees are limited because only a handful of AZD1222 recipients were SARS-CoV-2 seropositive at baseline. A significant rise in spike-specific TCR breadth and depth was observed after two AZD1222 doses relative to day 0 and relative to MenACWY recipients. Because no day 14 peak-response samples were available, the repertoires could be characterized only after the peak T cell response.

Concerning this clone itself: Its target antigen remains unknown. The record has no base qualities; no much larger clone is one base away.

Interpreted using the paper, the time point label stands for: about 28 days (+/-7) after the second vaccine dose. AZD1222 recipients with second doses at about 4 weeks or about 12 weeks were pooled, because spike-specific TCR depth and breadth did not differ between schedules. Vaccinee samples came from UK trials COV001 and COV002, including a single-blind randomized controlled phase 2/3 trial of AZD1222 (ChAdOx1 nCoV-19) in healthy adults. For TCRbeta chain sequencing, PBMC samples from trial participants were taken at day 0 and at day 28 after the second dose. Here the chain combines TRBV27 and TRBJ2-7; no D gene can be assigned with confidence. The starting material was peripheral blood, obtained 28 days after the second AZD1222 dose. This clonotype was obtained from an adult who received the AZD1222 COVID-19 vaccine. The nucleotides are TGTGCCAGCAGTTTCTCGGACGCAACCTACGAGCAGTACTTC. Translated, it reads CASSFSDATYEQYF.